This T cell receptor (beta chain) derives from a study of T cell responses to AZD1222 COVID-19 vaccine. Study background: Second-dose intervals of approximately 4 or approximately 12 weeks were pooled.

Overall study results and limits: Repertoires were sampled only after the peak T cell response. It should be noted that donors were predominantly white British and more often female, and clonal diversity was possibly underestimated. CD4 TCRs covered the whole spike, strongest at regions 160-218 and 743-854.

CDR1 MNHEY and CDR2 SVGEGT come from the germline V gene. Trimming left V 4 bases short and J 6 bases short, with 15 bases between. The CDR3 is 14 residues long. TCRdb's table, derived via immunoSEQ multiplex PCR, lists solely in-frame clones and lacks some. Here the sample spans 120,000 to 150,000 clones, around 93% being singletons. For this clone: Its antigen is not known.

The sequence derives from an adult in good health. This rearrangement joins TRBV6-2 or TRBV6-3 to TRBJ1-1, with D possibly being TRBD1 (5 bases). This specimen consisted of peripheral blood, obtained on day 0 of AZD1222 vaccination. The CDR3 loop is CASSSRPGISEAFF. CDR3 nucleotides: TGTGCCAGCAGTTCGCGACCAGGGATTTCTGAAGCTTTCTTT.